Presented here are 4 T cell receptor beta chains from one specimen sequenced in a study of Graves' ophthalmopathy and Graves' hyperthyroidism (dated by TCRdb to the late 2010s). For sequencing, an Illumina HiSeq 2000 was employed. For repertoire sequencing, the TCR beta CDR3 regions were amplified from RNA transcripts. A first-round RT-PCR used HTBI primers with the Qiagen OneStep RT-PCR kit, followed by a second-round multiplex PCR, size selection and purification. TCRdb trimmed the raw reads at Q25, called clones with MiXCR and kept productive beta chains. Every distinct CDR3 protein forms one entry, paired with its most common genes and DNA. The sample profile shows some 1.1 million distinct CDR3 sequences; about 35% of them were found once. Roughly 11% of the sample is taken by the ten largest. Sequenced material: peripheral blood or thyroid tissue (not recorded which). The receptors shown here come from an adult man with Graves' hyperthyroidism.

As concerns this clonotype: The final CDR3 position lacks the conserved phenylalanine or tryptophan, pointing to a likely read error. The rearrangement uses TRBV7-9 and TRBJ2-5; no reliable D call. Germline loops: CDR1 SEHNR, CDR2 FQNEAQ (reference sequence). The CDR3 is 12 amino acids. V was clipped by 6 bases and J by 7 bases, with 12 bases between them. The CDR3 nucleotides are TGTGCCAGCAGTACACAACGAGGGACCCAGTACCTC. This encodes CASSTQRGTQYL.

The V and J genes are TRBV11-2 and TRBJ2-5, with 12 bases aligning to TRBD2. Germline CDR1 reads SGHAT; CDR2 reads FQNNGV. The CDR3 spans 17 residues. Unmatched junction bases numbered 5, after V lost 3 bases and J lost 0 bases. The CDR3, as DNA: TGTGCCAGCAGCTTTCAGACTAGCGGGAGCCACCAAGAGACCCAGTACTTC. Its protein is CASSFQTSGSHQETQYF.

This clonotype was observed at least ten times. The CDR3 here is CASSLGMGATEAFF. In nucleotides, the CDR3 is TGTGCCAGCAGCTTAGGGATGGGCGCCACTGAAGCTTTCTTT. This rearrangement joins TRBV7-9 to TRBJ1-1; D unclear. This CDR3 contains 14 residues. The germline V gene has CDR1 SEHNR and CDR2 FQNEAQ (reference sequence). Trimming shortened V by 1 base and J by 4 bases, and 10 bases separated the two germline ends.

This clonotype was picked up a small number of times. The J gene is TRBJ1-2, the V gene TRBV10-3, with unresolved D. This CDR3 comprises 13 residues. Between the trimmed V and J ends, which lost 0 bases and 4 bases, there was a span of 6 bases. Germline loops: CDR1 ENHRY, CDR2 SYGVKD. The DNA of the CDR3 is TGTGCCATCAGTGAGTCAGGCCTCTATGGCTACACCTTC. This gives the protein CAISESGLYGYTF.